This T cell receptor beta chain was sequenced during a study of cytotoxic CD8 clonotypes in ibrutinib-treated CLL. General study findings and limits: Rising at ibrutinib response, clonality subsequently fell back toward baseline at progression.

Genomic DNA in a quantity of about 2 micrograms was derived from cryopreserved PBMCs for TCR beta libraries. Note on this clone: Its cognate antigen is unknown.

The CDR3 covers 14 residues. Trimming took 8 bases from V and 1 from J, leaving 12 bases between them. Germline CDR1 reads MNHEY; CDR2 reads SMNVEV (reference sequence). Repertoires were generated with immunoSEQ multiplex PCR, while TCRdb's copy carries only in-frame clones and drops some. This table has some 17,000 clones, around 80% appearing once. V and J are TRBV27 and TRBJ2-1; TRBD2 is a possible D gene (6 bases). Here the sequenced sample was PBMCs, taken before ibrutinib treatment. This TCR was sampled from a human donor with chronic lymphocytic leukemia. The CDR3 coding sequence is TGTGCCAGCCCTGGTGGGACTTCCTACAATGAGCAGTTCTTC. Translation: CASPGGTSYNEQFF.